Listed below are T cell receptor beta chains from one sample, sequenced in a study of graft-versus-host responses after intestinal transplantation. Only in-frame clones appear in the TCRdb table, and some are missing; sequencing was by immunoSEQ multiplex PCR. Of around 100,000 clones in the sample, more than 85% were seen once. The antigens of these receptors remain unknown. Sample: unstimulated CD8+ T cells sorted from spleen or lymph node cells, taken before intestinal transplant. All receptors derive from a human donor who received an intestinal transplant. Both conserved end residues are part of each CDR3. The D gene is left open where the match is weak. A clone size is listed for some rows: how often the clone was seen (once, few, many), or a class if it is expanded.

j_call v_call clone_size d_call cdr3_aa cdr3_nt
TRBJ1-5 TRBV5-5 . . CASSLDVRAGNQPQHF TGTGCCAGCAGCTTGGACGTCAGAGCGGGGAATCAGCCCCAGCATTTT
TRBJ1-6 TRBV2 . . CASRGDAYNSPLHF TGTGCCAGCAGAGGTGATGCCTATAATTCACCCCTCCACTTT
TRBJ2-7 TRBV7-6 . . CASSLARLGKDHEQYF TGTGCCAGCAGCTTAGCGCGTTTGGGTAAGGACCACGAGCAGTACTTC
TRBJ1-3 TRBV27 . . CASSSTGSAGNTIYF TGTGCCAGCAGTTCCACAGGGTCTGCTGGAAACACCATATATTTT
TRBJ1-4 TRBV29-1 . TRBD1 CSVEDLTGGDEKLFF TGCAGCGTTGAAGACTTGACAGGGGGCGATGAAAAACTGTTTTTT
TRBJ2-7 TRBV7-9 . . CASSLPSGEQYF TGTGCCAGCAGCTTACCGAGCGGGGAGCAGTACTTC
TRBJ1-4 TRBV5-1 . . CASSLNREPTNEKLFF TGCGCCAGCAGCTTGAACAGGGAACCAACTAATGAAAAACTGTTTTTT
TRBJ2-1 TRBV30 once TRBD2 CAWSPGGSPYNEQFF TGTGCCTGGAGTCCCGGGGGGTCCCCTTACAATGAGCAGTTCTTC
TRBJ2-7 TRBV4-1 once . CASSQVGTSYEQYF TGCGCCAGCAGCCAAGTGGGGACGTCCTACGAGCAGTACTTC
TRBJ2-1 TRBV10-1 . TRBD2 CASSESGTSGGVSYNEQFF TGCGCCAGCAGTGAGTCGGGGACTAGCGGGGGAGTATCCTACAATGAGCAGTTCTTC
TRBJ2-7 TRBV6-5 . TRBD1 CASTAGTGPYEQYF TGTGCCAGCACCGCCGGGACAGGACCCTACGAGCAGTACTTC
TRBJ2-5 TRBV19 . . CASIGGLEETQYF TGTGCCAGTATAGGCGGTCTAGAAGAGACCCAGTACTTC
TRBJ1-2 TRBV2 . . CASRESGVYGYTF TGTGCCAGCAGGGAATCGGGGGTTTACGGCTACACCTTC
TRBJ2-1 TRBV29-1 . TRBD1 CSGIDREKVNEQFF TGCAGCGGGATTGACAGGGAGAAAGTAAATGAGCAGTTCTTC
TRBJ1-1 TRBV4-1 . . CASGQQGYTEAFF TGCGCCAGCGGCCAACAGGGATACACTGAAGCTTTCTTT
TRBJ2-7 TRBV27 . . CASSQRGNEQYF TGTGCCAGCAGTCAAAGGGGCAACGAGCAGTACTTC
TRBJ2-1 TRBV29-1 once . CSVQWDTEQFF TGCAGCGTTCAGTGGGACACAGAGCAGTTCTTC
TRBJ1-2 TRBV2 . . CASSRTPHSNYGYTF TGTGCCAGCAGTCGTACGCCCCACAGTAACTATGGCTACACCTTC
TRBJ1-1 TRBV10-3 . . CAISDLRAPNTEAFF TGTGCCATCAGTGACCTCCGGGCCCCGAACACTGAAGCTTTCTTT
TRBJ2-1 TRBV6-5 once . CASSTTWGDEQFF TGTGCCAGCAGTACCACTTGGGGGGATGAGCAGTTCTTC
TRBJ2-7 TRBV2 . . CASSAGGGGLDEQYF TGTGCCAGCAGTGCAGGGGGGGGCGGTTTGGACGAGCAGTACTTC
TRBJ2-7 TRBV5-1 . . CASSLAPDTYEQYF TGCGCCAGCAGCTTGGCCCCGGATACCTACGAGCAGTACTTC